This T cell receptor beta chain was sequenced in a study of CD8 T cells in Susac syndrome. The CD8+ and CD4+ T cells were negatively isolated, with the TEMRA cells enriched by FACS. Findings and caveats of the study: A relatively small number of individuals underwent TCR sequencing and HLA analysis.

On this clonotype: Its target is unknown.

CDR1 is SGHVS, CDR2 FQNEAQ, per germline. V lost 5 bases and J lost 1, with 11 bases in between. This CDR3 spans 14 amino acids. An amount of RNA that ranged from roughly 0.5 to 1 ug was reverse transcribed with random hexamers. TCR beta CDR3 was amplified by immunoSEQ covering 54 Vbeta and 13 Jbeta. TCRdb reprocessed the immunoSEQ multiplex PCR reads via MiXCR and lists one record per CDR3 protein. The table records about 160,000 distinct CDR3 sequences, under 95% of them present only once. V is TRBV7-8 and J is TRBJ1-2, with D perhaps matching TRBD1 (5 bases). Sequences were obtained from CD4+ T cells from PBMCs. The TCR originated in a human donor in good health. Here the CDR3 reads CASSQRQFNYGYTF. In DNA, the CDR3 is TGTGCCAGCAGCCAGAGACAGTTTAACTATGGCTACACCTTC. The full variable domain, in which reference TRBV7-8 and TRBJ1-2 provide the parts outside the CDR3, is GAGVSQSPRYKVAKRGQDVALRCDPISGHVSLFWYQQALGQGPEFLTYFQNEAQLDKSGLPSDRFFAERPEGSVSTLKIQRTQQEDSAVYLCASSQRQFNYGYTFGSGTRLTVV.